The following is a T cell receptor beta chain sequence with its context. Original processing notes: Scientists estimated how many nucleated cells there were by amplifying reference gene primers. Libraries were prepared by immunoSEQ multiplex PCR; TCRdb keeps only in-frame clonotypes and omits some of them. The D gene and trimming were derived from the DNA, and the V and J assignments and clone size from that table. The sample holds 400,000 or so clones, approximately 90% seen once. The V gene's germline CDR1 is SGHNT and CDR2 YYREEE (reference sequence). The CDR3 loop spans 14 amino acids. The V end lost 0 bases, the J end lost 5 bases, and 11 bases lay between the germline ends. The source of the sample is a study of blood T cell repertoires in COVID-19. Study summary: Sites across the United States, Italy and Spain contributed samples from acute and convalescent COVID-19.

The chain employs TRBV5-4 and TRBJ2-5; D is perhaps TRBD2 (6 bases). Source material: peripheral blood. The clonotype comes from a man in his late teens or twenties with COVID-19, enrolled during active disease. Here the CDR3 DNA reads TGTGCCAGCAGCTTGGGGGGGGTTGGGGAGACCCAGTACTTC. Protein: CASSLGGVGETQYF.